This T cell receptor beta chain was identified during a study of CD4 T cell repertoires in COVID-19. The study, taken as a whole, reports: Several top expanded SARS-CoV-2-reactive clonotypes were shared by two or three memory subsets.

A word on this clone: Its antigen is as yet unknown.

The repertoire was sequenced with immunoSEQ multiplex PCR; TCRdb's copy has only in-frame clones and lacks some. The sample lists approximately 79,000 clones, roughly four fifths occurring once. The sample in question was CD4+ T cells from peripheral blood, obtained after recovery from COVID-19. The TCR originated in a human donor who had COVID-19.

The CDR3 loop reads CASSFRLAGGKDTQYF. The CDR3 DNA reads TGTGCCAGCAGCTTCCGACTAGCGGGGGGAAAAGATACGCAGTATTTT. This chain links TRBV7-8 with TRBJ2-3, with TRBD2 identical over 13 bases. The CDR3 is 16 amino acids. Per the germline V gene, CDR1 is SGHVS and CDR2 is FQNEAQ. The V and J ends lost 3 bases and 5 bases, in that order; junction bases with no gene match: 5.